The entry below describes one T cell receptor beta chain. Its antigen remains unknown. The CDR3 consists of 14 residues. From germline, CDR1 is SEHNR and CDR2 FQNEAQ (reference sequence). The V gene end was trimmed by 5 bases and the J gene end by 3 bases; junction bases not matched to a gene: 3. The sample is drawn from a study of T cell responses to AZD1222 COVID-19 vaccine. Study information: Pooled together were second doses at about 4 or about 12 weeks. General study results and limits: Donors were mostly white British, more females; clonal diversity possibly underestimated. Dominant CD4 TCR responses targeted spike regions 160-218 and 743-854. Spike-specific TCR breadth and depth both grew after two AZD1222 doses.

TCRdb keeps only in-frame clones here, not all; method: immunoSEQ multiplex PCR. The sample comprises over 110,000 clones, 70% to 90% of which are singletons, and 5.5% to 6.5% rests with the top ten. The sequenced sample was peripheral blood, obtained on day 0 of AZD1222 vaccination. This clonotype was obtained from an adult in good health. The chain joins TRBV7-9 to TRBJ2-3; 9 positions match TRBD1. CDR3: CASSRDRVTDTQYF. The CDR3 region has the DNA TGTGCCAGCAGCCGGGACAGGGTGACAGATACGCAGTATTTT.